This T cell receptor (beta chain) is from a study of blood T cells in healthy people across ages. CDR1 is SEHNR, CDR2 FQNEAQ, per germline (reference sequence). V gave up 5 bases and J gave up 7 bases, with 20 bases separating them. The CDR3 is made up of 16 amino acids. Sample-barcoded 5' priming and a J-beta primer mix drove a second PCR of about 6 to 12 cycles. TCRdb called the 5' RACE reads again in MiXCR, with one record for every CDR3 protein. The sample lists about 1.6 million distinct CDR3 sequences, roughly 30% occurring once. The J gene is TRBJ1-4, the V gene TRBV7-9, with D maybe TRBD1 (5 bases). The sequence came from a woman in her thirties in good health. The sample comprised blood. This CDR3 reads CASSRVVSGESEKLFF. DNA of the CDR3: TGTGCCAGCAGCCGCGTAGTATCGGGGGAGAGTGAAAAACTGTTTTTT. The full variable domain, with the rest looked up from reference TRBV7-9 and TRBJ1-4, is DTGVSQNPRHKITKRGQNVTFRCDPISEHNRLYWYRQTLGQGPEFLTYFQNEAQLEKSRLLSDRFSAERPKGSFSTLEIQRTEQGDSAMYLCASSRVVSGESEKLFFGSGTQLSVL.